Listed below are T cell receptor beta chains from one sample, sequenced in a study of blood T cell repertoires in COVID-19. Using immunoSEQ multiplex PCR, the repertoire was profiled, and TCRdb retains in-frame clones only, with some absent. The data contain under 50,000 clones, about four fifths of them singletons. The sample consisted of peripheral blood. The receptors were sampled from a man in his forties or fifties with acute or convalescent COVID-19. Each CDR3 is given with its conserved first and last residue. The D gene is left open where the match is weak. Only part of the rows carry a size: once, few, many, or a class if the clone is expanded.

TRBV3-1/TRBV3-2	TRBJ2-3	.	.	CASSQVGGRTDTQYF	TGTGCCAGCAGCCAAGTCGGAGGGAGGACAGATACGCAGTATTTT
TRBV27	TRBJ2-5	TRBD2	.	CASSSGLAQGGTQYF	TGTGCCAGCAGTAGCGGACTAGCCCAAGGTGGGACCCAGTACTTC
TRBV7-2	TRBJ1-5	.	.	CASSLSGMSQPQHF	TGTGCCAGCAGCTTGTCAGGGATGTCTCAGCCCCAGCATTTT
TRBV5-6	TRBJ2-3	TRBD2	.	CASSLVAGGIDTQYF	TGTGCCAGCAGCTTGGTGGCGGGGGGAATAGATACGCAGTATTTT
TRBV6-5	TRBJ1-2	TRBD1	.	CASSLHRQGYGYTF	TGTGCCAGCAGCCTCCACCGACAGGGGTATGGCTACACCTTC
TRBV6-5	TRBJ1-1	.	.	CASSYETYTEAFF	TGTGCCAGCAGTTACGAGACTTACACTGAAGCTTTCTTT
TRBV5-4	TRBJ2-3	TRBD2	.	CASSTGLAPLADTQYF	TGTGCCAGCAGCACAGGACTAGCCCCCCTGGCAGATACGCAGTATTTT
TRBV4-1	TRBJ1-1	.	.	CASSLTGTRTEAFF	TGCGCCAGCAGCCTAACCGGGACAAGAACTGAAGCTTTCTTT
TRBV12-2	TRBJ2-5	.	few	CASRFPVQWETQYF	TGTGCAAGTCGCTTCCCAGTCCAGTGGGAGACCCAGTACTTC
TRBV5-1	TRBJ2-6	.	.	CASSLEPRVRANVLTF	TGCGCCAGCAGCTTGGAACCCCGAGTGAGGGCCAACGTCCTGACTTTC
TRBV7-8	TRBJ1-4	.	few	CASSPTHATNEKLFF	TGTGCCAGCAGCCCTACCCACGCAACTAATGAAAAACTGTTTTTT
TRBV29-1	TRBJ1-2	.	.	CSIWGGFDGYTF	TGCAGCATATGGGGGGGATTCGATGGCTACACCTTC
TRBV9	TRBJ2-1	.	.	CASSFQRYYNEQFF	TGTGCCAGCAGCTTCCAGCGGTACTACAATGAGCAGTTCTTC
TRBV28	TRBJ2-4	.	.	CASSTISNTAKNIQYF	TGTGCCAGCAGTACCATCTCCAACACGGCCAAAAACATTCAGTACTTC
TRBV6-5	TRBJ2-3	.	.	CASRIPGVMDTQYF	TGTGCCAGCAGAATCCCAGGGGTGATGGATACGCAGTATTTT
TRBV7-2	TRBJ2-7	.	few	CASSLATGGTYEQYF	TGTGCCAGCAGCTTAGCGACAGGTGGGACCTACGAGCAGTACTTC
TRBV12-3/TRBV12-4	TRBJ1-1	.	.	CASSLLRGAFF	TGTGCCAGCAGTTTACTGCGAGGGGCTTTCTTT
TRBV7-9	TRBJ1-6	.	.	CASSLRGGNNSPLHF	TGTGCCAGCAGCTTAAGAGGGGGAAATAATTCACCCCTCCACTTT
TRBV5-1	TRBJ1-1	.	.	CASSLVGQGGTEAFF	TGCGCCAGCAGCTTGGTAGGGCAGGGAGGCACTGAAGCTTTCTTT
TRBV14	TRBJ2-3	.	.	CASSQHRGTDTQYF	TGTGCCAGCAGCCAACATAGAGGCACAGATACGCAGTATTTT
TRBV15	TRBJ2-2	TRBD2	.	CATSAGGLNTGELFF	TGTGCCACCTCGGCGGGGGGCCTTAACACCGGGGAGCTGTTTTTT
TRBV27	TRBJ1-1	.	once	CASSWGGPNTEAFF	TGTGCCAGCAGTTGGGGGGGGCCAAACACTGAAGCTTTCTTT